These 22 T cell receptor beta chains came from one sample sequenced in a study of blood T cell repertoires in COVID-19. Some clones are missing from TCRdb's copy, which holds only in-frame ones; the method was immunoSEQ multiplex PCR. The profile covers approximately 260,000 clones, with 87% appearing a single time and nearly 6.5% taken by the ten largest. Input material: PBMCs or T cells enriched from blood (not recorded which). The receptors here all came from a woman in her 30s with acute COVID-19.

V gene TRBV28 combines with J gene TRBJ2-1; TRBD2 matches 8 bases. V trimming: 7 bases; J trimming: 8 bases; junction bases outside the gene matches: 7. The germline gives CDR1 MDHEN, CDR2 SYDVKM. This CDR3 has 13 amino acids. The CDR3 DNA follows: TGTGCCAGCACCGACGGGAGGGCCGATGAGCAGTTCTTC. Translating gives CASTDGRADEQFF. Complete variable domain (other parts from reference TRBV28 and TRBJ2-1): DVKVTQSSRYLVKRTGEKVFLECVQDMDHENMFWYRQDPGLGLRLIYFSYDVKMKEKGDIPEGYSVSREKKERFSLILESASTNQTSMYLCASTDGRADEQFFGPGTRLTVL.

This rearrangement joins TRBV30 to TRBJ1-2; no reliable D call. This CDR3 region has 11 residues. V was cut by 8 bases and J by 4 bases, with 11 bases left in between. The germline V gene encodes CDR1 GTSNPN and CDR2 SVGIG (reference sequence). The CDR3 DNA is TGTGCCCATATGGTCGGCTATGGCTACACCTTC. Its protein is CAHMVGYGYTF. Full variable domain (rest looked up from reference TRBV30 and TRBJ1-2): SQTIHQWPATLVQPVGSPLSLECTVEGTSNPNLYWYRQAAGRGLQLLFYSVGIGQISSEVPQNLSASRPQDRQFILSSKKLLLSDSGFYLCAHMVGYGYTFGSGTRLTVV.

The CDR3, as DNA: TGTGCCAGCACCATCCGGGACAGGGGAGCCTATGGCTACACCTTC. Its translation: CASTIRDRGAYGYTF. The gene calls are TRBV5-6 and TRBJ1-2, with 10 bases lining up with TRBD1. The junction had 9 bases not matched to a gene; V was cut back by 6 bases and J by 4 bases. The CDR3 consists of 15 residues. Germline CDR1 and CDR2: SGHDT and YYEEEE.

The J gene is TRBJ2-4, the V gene TRBV5-5, with TRBD1 matching over 7 bases. Germline values: CDR1 SGHKS, CDR2 YYEKEE (reference sequence). There are 16 residues in the CDR3. The ends lost 5 bases at V and 6 bases at J; junction bases unmatched: 14. This CDR3 is CASRIQGNADLNIQYF. The CDR3, as DNA: TGTGCCAGCAGAATACAGGGGAATGCCGATTTAAACATTCAGTACTTC.

V is TRBV19 and J is TRBJ1-2; D is perhaps TRBD1 (6 bases). Per germline, CDR1 LNHDA and CDR2 SQIVND (reference sequence). This CDR3 contains 12 residues. Trimming removed 9 bases at V and 7 bases at J, with 15 bases between. Written as DNA, the CDR3 is TGTGCCAGCTCACCAGGGGTGCGTGGCTACACCTTC. Protein sequence: CASSPGVRGYTF. Filled out from reference TRBV19 and TRBJ1-2, the complete variable domain reads DGGITQSPKYLFRKEGQNVTLSCEQNLNHDAMYWYRQDPGQGLRLIYYSQIVNDFQKGDIAEGYSVSREKKESFPLTVTSAQKNPTAFYLCASSPGVRGYTFGSGTRLTVV.

The rearrangement uses TRBV7-2 and TRBJ2-1; D perhaps matches TRBD2 (6 bases). Germline CDR1 reads SGHTA; CDR2 reads FQGNSA. V was shortened by 5 bases and J by 8 bases, with 16 bases between the two germline ends. CDR3 length equals 14 residues. The CDR3 is CASSPGTGWDEQFF. CDR3 nucleotide sequence: TGTGCCAGCAGCCCCGGGACTGGGTGGGATGAGCAGTTCTTC.

J is TRBJ2-7 and V is TRBV20-1; 7 nucleotides align to TRBD2. The CDR3 is 13 residues long. CDR1 DFQATT and CDR2 SNEGSKA come from the germline V gene (reference sequence). V lost 3 bases and J lost 3; bases outside the gene matches: 5. The CDR3 spells CSASDGTNYEQYF. The CDR3 DNA sequence: TGCAGTGCTAGTGACGGGACTAACTACGAGCAGTACTTC.

V usage is TRBV12-3 or TRBV12-4 and J usage is TRBJ1-1; possibly TRBD1 for D (5 bases). The V gene lost 0 bases and the J gene lost 11 bases, with 10 bases spanning the gap. This CDR3 is 12 amino acids long. The CDR3 protein is CASSLAEGKAFF. The CDR3 DNA sequence: TGTGCCAGCAGTTTAGCGGAGGGGAAGGCTTTCTTT.

The genes are TRBV28 and TRBJ2-7, with D perhaps matching TRBD2 (5 bases). V was shortened by 10 bases and J by 7 bases, with 14 bases between the two germline ends. Germline V gene data show CDR1 as MDHEN and CDR2 as SYDVKM. CDR3 length: 11 amino acids. The CDR3: CATQNTGEQYF. CDR3 DNA: TGTGCCACCCAAAACACGGGAGAGCAGTACTTC.

The J gene is TRBJ2-7, the V gene TRBV18; TRBD1 matches at 11 bases. From germline, CDR1 is KGHSH and CDR2 LQKENI. The V and J ends lost 3 bases and 5 bases, in that order; junction bases with no gene match: 3. The CDR3 contains 14 residues. DNA of the CDR3: TGTGCCAGCTCACCCGGACAGGGGGCCCACGAGCAGTACTTC. Its protein is CASSPGQGAHEQYF.

J is TRBJ2-1 and V is TRBV30; D possibly corresponds to TRBD1 (6 bases). The V end was cut by 2 bases, the J end by 10 bases, with 12 bases between. Germline loops: CDR1 GTSNPN, CDR2 SVGIG (reference sequence). This CDR3 is built from 12 residues. CDR3 nucleotides: TGTGCCTGGAGTACAGGGATCGGGGAGCAGTTCTTC. This encodes CAWSTGIGEQFF.

The chain has TRBV2 and TRBJ1-3; D gene unclear. The germline CDR1 and CDR2 sequences are SNHLY and FYNNEI. The V and J ends lost 2 bases and 4 bases respectively, with 9 bases between them. This CDR3 has 14 residues. CDR3 nucleotides: TGTGCCAGCAGTGAAAGGCAGGCGGGAAACACCATATATTTT. The encoded protein is CASSERQAGNTIYF.

CDR3: CASSLSGQGANEQFF. As DNA, the CDR3 is TGTGCCAGCAGCTTGTCGGGACAGGGGGCGAATGAGCAGTTCTTC. This chain joins TRBV2 and TRBJ2-1; TRBD1 matches 12 bases. The J segment lost 7 bases and the V segment lost 6 bases, leaving 7 bases of the junction unmatched. This CDR3 contains 15 residues. Germline CDR1 reads SNHLY; CDR2 reads FYNNEI. Using reference TRBV2 and TRBJ2-1 for the parts outside the CDR3, the full variable domain is EPEVTQTPSHQVTQMGQEVILRCVPISNHLYFYWYRQILGQKVEFLVSFYNNEISEKSEIFDDQFSVERPDGSNFTLKIRSTKLEDSAMYFCASSLSGQGANEQFFGPGTRLTVL.

The CDR3: CASSNQSGRLYGYTF. As DNA, the CDR3 is TGTGCCAGCAGCAATCAAAGCGGCAGACTCTATGGCTACACCTTC. V usage is TRBV7-9 and J usage is TRBJ1-2; D is undetermined. The ends were cut back, 5 bases at V and 4 bases at J, with 17 bases in the middle. There are 15 residues in the CDR3. Germline CDR1 is SEHNR and CDR2 is FQNEAQ (reference sequence).

This sequence joins TRBV30 and TRBJ1-2, with 7 bases matching TRBD1. The CDR3 spans 15 residues. The germline gives CDR1 GTSNPN, CDR2 SVGIG (reference sequence). Trimming at V came to 0 bases and at J to 3 bases, leaving 7 bases not matched to a gene. CDR3 sequence reads: CAWSVRDSYYYGYTF. The CDR3 DNA reads as TGTGCCTGGAGTGTCCGGGACAGCTACTACTATGGCTACACCTTC.

The genes are TRBV4-1 and TRBJ2-5; the D is unclear. From germline, CDR1 is MGHRA and CDR2 YSYEKL. The CDR3 has 13 amino acids. The ends were cut back, 3 bases at V and 1 base at J, with 6 bases in the middle. In DNA form, the CDR3 reads TGCGCCAGCAGCCAGGGCCTCCAAGAGACCCAGTACTTC. This translates into CASSQGLQETQYF.

The chain recombines TRBV7-9 with TRBJ1-2, with D uncertain. V lost 1 base and J lost 7, with 10 bases in between. CDR1 is SEHNR and CDR2 is FQNEAQ in the germline V gene (reference sequence). The CDR3 loop spans 13 amino acids. CDR3 nucleotide sequence: TGTGCCAGCAGCTTAGGAGGAATGGTTGGCTACACCTTC. This encodes CASSLGGMVGYTF.

This clone was counted only a few times. The V and J genes are TRBV6-5 and TRBJ2-7, with TRBD1 matching over 8 bases. This CDR3 contains 13 residues. Germline assignment: CDR1 MNHEY and CDR2 SVGAGI. J was trimmed by 7 bases and V by 6 bases; bases with no gene match: 8. The CDR3 sequence: CASSHRGYGEQYF. DNA for the CDR3: TGTGCCAGCAGCCACAGGGGGTATGGGGAGCAGTACTTC.

The rearrangement joins TRBV25-1 to TRBJ2-2; D remains unclear. Germline CDR1 is MGHDK and CDR2 is SYGVNS. Trimming took off 2 bases at V and 6 bases at J, with 7 bases between the two ends. The CDR3 contains 13 residues. This chain's CDR3 is CASSEPFPGELFF. CDR3 bases: TGTGCCAGCAGTGAACCCTTCCCCGGGGAGCTGTTTTTT.

This clone was observed once. V usage is TRBV2 and J usage is TRBJ1-2; D possibly corresponds to TRBD1 (6 bases). This CDR3 is built from 15 residues. Deletions cut 5 bases from V and 7 bases from J, with 20 bases between. Germline CDR1 is SNHLY and CDR2 is FYNNEI. CDR3 loop: CASSPRVGALSGYTF. The CDR3 coding sequence is TGTGCCAGCAGTCCAAGGGTGGGGGCTCTCTCTGGCTACACCTTC.

This clone was counted once. J is TRBJ2-1 and V is TRBV27, with TRBD2 as a possible D gene (5 bases). The germline V gene has CDR1 MNHEY and CDR2 SMNVEV (reference sequence). This CDR3 has 13 amino acids. The ends were cut back, 2 bases at V and 6 bases at J, with 8 bases in the middle. The CDR3 DNA reads as TGTGCCAGCAGTTTAGAGGACTCCAATGAGCAGTTCTTC. Its translation is CASSLEDSNEQFF.

The chain's CDR3 is CASTLESGSNYGYTF. In DNA, the CDR3 is TGTGCCAGTACCCTGGAATCAGGGTCTAACTATGGCTACACCTTC. This chain links TRBV19 with TRBJ1-2; TRBD1 is a possible D gene (5 bases). This CDR3 region has 15 residues. V dropped 7 bases and J dropped 0 bases, with 15 bases sitting between them. From germline, CDR1 is LNHDA and CDR2 SQIVND (reference sequence).